This TCR beta chain derives from a study of CD8 T cells in Susac syndrome (dated by TCRdb to the late 2010s). About the investigation overall: Among the Susac syndrome patients who were sequenced, clinically active disease was present in more than 5 and clinical remission was observed in roughly 8. At blood withdrawal, Susac syndrome patients were therapy-naive, treated with corticosteroids (with IVIg additionally given to some), or treated with IVIg alone. Whether CD8+ T cell activation and differentiation in Susac syndrome was antigen driven was tested using repertoire sequencing. What the authors observed across the whole study: The CD4+ T cell repertoire of patients with Susac syndrome showed no detectable clonal expansion. The study acknowledged that relatively few individuals were included in the TCR sequencing and HLA analysis.

Points on this clonotype: Its antigen target is currently unknown. The input lacks base qualities; no much larger clone sits a single base away.

High-throughput TCR beta sequencing profiled peripheral blood CD8+ and CD4+ T cells from healthy donors, Susac syndrome patients and multiple sclerosis patients. The Susac syndrome patients fulfilled recently defined diagnostic criteria for definite or probable disease. CD8+ TEMRA cells were enriched by FACS, while bulk CD8+ and CD4+ T cells were purified by magnetic negative isolation. Blood was drawn into EDTA tubes, processed within 24 hours, and PBMCs were isolated by density gradient centrifugation. PBMCs destined for TCR sequencing were cryopreserved in liquid nitrogen and later thawed in a 37 °C water bath. The sorted or isolated CD4+, CD8+ and CD8+ TEMRA cells had a purity of 90% or higher. RNA was extracted with the RNeasy kit and roughly 0.45 to 1 ug was reverse transcribed using random hexamers. TCR beta CDR3 regions were amplified with the immunoSEQ multiplex PCR assay covering 54 Vbeta and 13 Jbeta segments. PCR amplification bias was corrected by using a synthetic template baseline for primer optimization and computational correction. Per the source publication's procedure: Only productive sequences were kept, with reads annotated to V, D and J genes according to IMGT and analyzed in immunoSEQ Analyzer. To calculate clonality, Shannon entropy was normalized by log2 of the number of productive unique sequences and then subtracted from one. For each patient and control, public and private clones were evaluated among the 100 most prevalent clones. Susac-specific clones were defined as absent from healthy and MS cohorts, 850 to 1,300 published viral clones and other ImmuneACCESS disease sequences. TCRdb cleaned the public reads at Q25 with fastp, built clones with MiXCR and kept in-frame beta chains. Rows with a matching CDR3 protein are joined into one entry that keeps the most common DNA and genes. These V and J calls derive from TCRdb rather than the authors' analysis. The sample data list about 71,000 distinct CDR3 sequences, and 93% of these were observed just once. Roughly 0.15% of the sample goes to the ten largest clones.

This clonotype was sampled from a human donor with Susac syndrome. The sequencing input was CD4+ T cells from PBMCs.

The DNA sequence is TGCAGCGGCCTGGGGGAGTCCTACGAGCAGTACTTC. Translated, it gives CSGLGESYEQYF. The V and J genes are TRBV29-1 and TRBJ2-7, with the D gene possibly TRBD1 or TRBD2, each one fitting 5 bases. V and J lose 7 bases and 1 base, and a span of 11 bases separates them. Reading the germline V gene gives CDR1 SQVTM and CDR2 ANQGSEA. The CDR3 covers 12 residues, taking in both the cysteine and the phenylalanine. Of the read, only the CDR3 DNA is kept; its 36 bases are in frame from base 1.